The 17 T cell receptor gamma chains reported below all come from one sample, sequenced in a study of γδ T cells in repeated Plasmodium falciparum infection. Flow sorting of PBMC yielded separate Vgamma9/Vdelta2+ and Vdelta2-negative gammadelta T cell populations for bulk repertoire analysis. TCRdb fed the multiplex PCR reads into CATT to redo clone calling. The sample shows roughly 27,000 gamma-chain clones, about 3% of them seen only once. The sequenced sample consisted of gamma-delta T cells from blood. Receptors were obtained from a pool of human donors (malaria-infected and uninfected, not separated).

Ten or more counts support this clone. A single base is all that separates this from a far larger clone, so a read error is likely. The same CDR3 can be traced to other DNA sequences in this sample. The chain has TRGV9 and TRGJ1 or TRGJ2. TCRdb records no J gene; here it was assigned by comparing the DNA to germline. Germline loops: CDR1 GITISATS, CDR2 ISYDGTV (reference sequence). The CDR3 extends over 13 amino acids. The DNA for the CDR3 is TGTGCCTTATGGGAGTATCGCTATTATAAGAAACTCTTT. Translated, it gives CALWEYRYYKKLF.

This clone was seen more than once but under ten times. Translating this DNA gives a protein that differs at residue 13 from the TCRdb one, which belongs to a much larger clone; a read error is likely, and the protein shown is this translation. CDR3 in amino acids: CALWEGSSSDWIRTF. As DNA, the CDR3 is TGTGCCTTGTGGGAGGGATCTAGTAGTGATTGGATCAGGACGTTT. No J gene call was made, and the V gene is TRGV9. Germline V gives CDR1 GITISATS, CDR2 ISYDGTV (reference sequence). CDR3 length equals 15 residues.

This clone showed up many times. The protein TCRdb lists belongs to a much larger clone and differs from this DNA's translation at residue 8, which points to a read error; the protein shown is made from the DNA. This sequence joins TRGV9 and TRGJ1 or TRGJ2. CDR3 length: 15 residues. V shed 4 bases, J shed 5 bases, and the junction held 14 bases outside the gene matches. Germline V lookup: CDR1 GITISATS, CDR2 ISYDGTV (reference sequence). The CDR3 is CALWDRLRGNYKKLF. CDR3 DNA sequence: TGTGCCTTGTGGGACCGCCTGCGAGGGAATTATAAGAAACTCTTT.

This clone has only a few counts. A far larger clone is one nucleotide away, so this likely arose from a read error. No DNA is shown, since the ends of the CDR3 on it are uncertain; the CDR3 is the one TCRdb lists. With the J gene uncalled, the V gene is TRGV9. The CDR3 contains 30 residues when both ends are counted. The germline V gene has CDR1 GITISATS and CDR2 ISYDGTV (reference sequence). The CDR3 loop reads CALWEQGLRNSLAVEQHLLSQVSIGRIQHF.

On this clone: TCRdb's entry gives the protein of a much larger clone, which mismatches this DNA's translation at residue 8, likely from a read error; the protein reported here is translated from the DNA. The chain is built from TRGV9 and TRGJ1 or TRGJ2. TCRdb offers no J gene call, so here the DNA was matched to germline to obtain one. This CDR3 has 15 residues. Trimming took 3 bases from V and 0 from J; bases not matched to a gene: 8. Germline V gene lookup returns CDR1 GITISATS and CDR2 ISYDGTV (reference sequence). The CDR3 sequence: CALWEPPLNYYKKLF. CDR3 nucleotides: TGTGCCTTGTGGGAGCCCCCCTTGAATTATTATAAGAAACTCTTT.

This clone was found many times. The protein given by TCRdb reflects a much larger clone and differs at residue 7 from this DNA's translation, likely from a read error; the protein shown is the DNA's translation. The J gene is TRGJ1 or TRGJ2, the V gene TRGV4. The J gene is not listed in TCRdb, so it was assigned here from a DNA match to germline. This CDR3 region has 15 residues. The trim removed 2 bases at V and 10 bases at J, leaving 17 bases unmatched. From germline, CDR1 is EGSTGY and CDR2 YDSYTSSV. Here the CDR3 reads CATWDDSWDPLKKLF. The CDR3 nucleotides read TGTGCCACCTGGGATGACTCTTGGGACCCCCTGAAGAAACTCTTT.

To note about this clone: The mismatch at residue 12 between this DNA's translation and the TCRdb protein of a much larger clone likely reflects a read error; the protein shown is translated from the DNA. With the J gene uncalled, the V gene is TRGV9. The CDR3 is 14 residues long. Germline values: CDR1 GITISATS, CDR2 ISYDGTV (reference sequence). CDR3 sequence: CALWDHLQAYKELF. The DNA for the CDR3 is TGTGCCTTGTGGGACCACCTCCAGGCTTATAAGGAACTCTTT.

This clone was counted many times. Since a far larger clone is one base different, this is likely a read error. The rearrangement links TRGV4 to TRGJ1 or TRGJ2. Germline V gene data show CDR1 as EGSTGY and CDR2 as YDSYTSSV. Trimming took 5 bases from V and 0 from J; bases not matched to a gene: 4. This CDR3 contains 13 residues. DNA for the CDR3: TGTGCCACCTGGGTGCCGAATTATTATAAGAAACTCTTT. Translating it yields CATWVPNYYKKLF.

A word on this clone: TCRdb attributes to this sequence the protein of a much larger clone, which differs from the DNA translation at residue 3; a read error is likely, and the protein displayed is translated from the DNA. The chain recombines TRGV9 with TRGJP. In the absence of a J gene in TCRdb, the DNA was matched to germline to assign it here. The CDR3 sequence is 17 residues long. Germline V gives CDR1 GITISATS, CDR2 ISYDGTV (reference sequence). CDR3 sequence: CAMWEKGQELGKKIKVF. The CDR3 DNA sequence: TGTGCCATGTGGGAGAAGGGGCAAGAGTTGGGCAAAAAAATCAAGGTATTT.

In this sample, this clone turned up a few times. The translation of this DNA and the TCRdb protein of a much larger clone differ at residue 5, probably owing to a read error; the protein shown here is translated from the DNA. The chain carries TRGV9 and TRGJP. No J gene is reported in TCRdb; it was inferred here by comparing the DNA with germline. The CDR3 runs 18 residues. The trim removed 5 bases at V and 4 bases at J, leaving 11 bases unmatched. Looked up from germline, CDR1 is GITISATS and CDR2 is ISYDGTV (reference sequence). In DNA, the CDR3 is TGTGCCTTGTGGGTGGTTCATCCTCAAGAGTTGGGCAAAAAAATCAAGGTATTT. Amino acids: CALWVVHPQELGKKIKVF.

A few counts support this clone. This chain uses TRGV9 with TRGJ1 or TRGJ2. TCRdb is silent on the J gene; assignment here came from matching the DNA to germline. V was clipped by 0 bases and J by 12 bases; unmatched bases: 11. There are 13 residues in the CDR3. Germline values: CDR1 GITISATS, CDR2 ISYDGTV (reference sequence). The DNA of the CDR3 is TGTGCCTTGTGGGAGGTGCGGGATGGGGGGAAACTCTTT. Protein product: CALWEVRDGGKLF.

This clone was counted a few times. The protein TCRdb lists belongs to a much larger clone and differs from this DNA's translation at residue 4, which points to a read error; the protein shown is made from the DNA. This chain joins TRGV9 and TRGJ1 or TRGJ2. Per germline, CDR1 GITISATS and CDR2 ISYDGTV (reference sequence). Germline trimming cut 7 bases from V and 6 bases from J; bases unmatched to any gene: 18. This CDR3 has 15 residues. CDR3 DNA sequence: TGTGCCTTGTGCGAGCTCGACCCTTTTTGTTATAAGAAACTCTTT. Encoded protein: CALCELDPFCYKKLF.

With respect to this clone: A read error likely explains this, since a far larger clone differs by one base. Additional DNA sequences in this sample encode the identical CDR3. The chain uses TRGV9 and TRGJP1. The J gene, left out of TCRdb, was set here by checking the DNA against germline. CDR1 GITISATS and CDR2 ISYDGTV come from the germline V gene (reference sequence). This CDR3 is built from 15 residues. V gave up 0 bases and J gave up 5 bases; unmatched junction bases: 6. CDR3 loop: CALWEVWTTGWFKIF. In nucleotides, the CDR3 is TGTGCCTTGTGGGAGGTGTGGACTACTGGTTGGTTCAAGATATTT.

There are a few counts of this clone. TCRdb's protein for this DNA is that of a much larger clone and differs from the translation at residue 7, likely a read error; the protein shown is the DNA translation. The gene calls are TRGV4 and TRGJ1 or TRGJ2. Matching the DNA to germline supplied the J gene, which TCRdb does not give. The CDR3 runs 11 residues. Germline V CDR1 and CDR2: EGSTGY, YDSYTSSV. The CDR3 DNA reads TGTGCCGTCCGTTATTATCATAAGAAACTCTTT. Its protein product is CAVRYYHKKLF.

As regards this clone: One base separates it from a far larger clone, so it is likely a read error. Other DNA sequences in the same sample also yield this CDR3. The chain couples TRGV9 to TRGJ1 or TRGJ2. In the absence of a J gene in TCRdb, the DNA was matched to germline to assign it here. Germline V gene lookup returns CDR1 GITISATS and CDR2 ISYDGTV (reference sequence). This CDR3 spans 13 amino acids. The CDR3 DNA follows: TGTGCCCTGTGGGAGGTGTATAGTTATAAGAAACTCTTT. Amino acids: CALWEVYSYKKLF.

This clone was recorded many times. The TCRdb record carries a much larger clone's protein, which differs from this DNA's translation at residue 12; a read error is the likely cause, and the protein listed here is the DNA translation. The chain couples TRGV3 to TRGJP2. Germline CDR1 VTNTFY, CDR2 YDVSTARD (reference sequence). The CDR3 runs 15 residues. CDR3 nucleotide sequence: TGTGCCACCTGGGACAGGCAGGGTAGTGATTGGACCAAGACGTTT. Amino acid sequence: CATWDRQGSDWTKTF.

A remark on this clone: The protein recorded in TCRdb matches a much larger clone and deviates from this DNA's translation at residue 6, suggesting a read error; the protein here is obtained by translating the DNA. The chain joins TRGV9 to TRGJ1 or TRGJ2. No J gene was available from TCRdb, and it was assigned here by a germline match of the DNA. CDR3 length: 11 amino acids. Losses at the gene ends were 9 bases for V and 5 bases for J; bases not matched to a gene: 7. CDR1 and CDR2 (germline): GITISATS, ISYDGTV (reference sequence). CDR3 in DNA: TGTGCCTTGGGTATTAATTATAAGAAACTCTTT. Encoded protein: CALGINYKKLF.